This passage covers 13 T cell receptor beta chains from one sample sequenced in a study of blood T cell repertoires in COVID-19. Profiling relied on immunoSEQ multiplex PCR, and the TCRdb table lists in-frame clones only, not all of them. Of fewer than 150,000 clones in the sample, 84% were seen once. Sequenced: peripheral blood. The receptors were gathered from a woman younger than 45 who had recovered from COVID-19.

The V call is TRBV6-5, the J call TRBJ2-1, with 10 bases that match TRBD1. This CDR3 comprises 15 residues. Germline loops: CDR1 MNHEY, CDR2 SVGAGI. V dropped 0 bases and J dropped 6; count of bases not matched to a gene: 2. The CDR3 nucleotides are TGTGCCAGCAGTTACTCTAGGACAGGGGGCAATGAGCAGTTCTTC. Translated, it gives CASSYSRTGGNEQFF.

The V gene is TRBV7-2, the J gene TRBJ1-1; 9 bases map to TRBD1. V lost 1 base to trimming and J lost 9 bases; unmatched junction nucleotides: 9. Germline CDR1 reads SGHTA; CDR2 reads FQGNSA. CDR3 length equals 15 residues. The CDR3 DNA reads TGTGCCAGCAGCTTAGAGTATACCGGGACAGGGAAAGCTTTCTTT. This sequence encodes CASSLEYTGTGKAFF.

The chain recombines TRBV6-1 with TRBJ1-5; 7 bases agree with TRBD1. CDR1 is MNHNS, CDR2 SASEGT, per germline. Losses at the gene ends were 1 base for V and 2 bases for J; bases not matched to a gene: 8. The CDR3 loop spans 17 amino acids. The DNA for the CDR3 is TGTGCCAGCAGTGAAGAAACAGGGGTTTTGGGCAATCAGCCCCAGCATTTT. Protein sequence: CASSEETGVLGNQPQHF.

V usage is TRBV29-1 and J usage is TRBJ2-5, with D maybe TRBD2 (5 bases). The CDR3 extends over 13 amino acids. V lost 7 bases, J lost 1 base, and 13 bases lay in between. Germline lookup yields CDR1 SQVTM and CDR2 ANQGSEA. The CDR3 DNA reads TGCAGCGCGTCTAGCCGGTTCCAAGAGACCCAGTACTTC. Translation: CSASSRFQETQYF.

The V call is TRBV11-1, the J call TRBJ1-6; D remains ambiguous. Between the trimmed V and J ends, which lost 1 base and 9 bases, there was a span of 7 bases. The CDR3 is 13 residues long. CDR1 and CDR2 from the germline V gene are SGHAT and FQDESV (reference sequence). As DNA, the CDR3 is TGTGCCAGCAGCTTAGACAAATCTTCACCCCTCCACTTT. Protein sequence: CASSLDKSSPLHF.

The chain combines TRBV19 with TRBJ2-2; TRBD2 is a possible D gene (7 bases). This CDR3 region has 16 residues. The germline V and J ends were trimmed by 4 bases and 5 bases, with 17 bases remaining between them. Germline V gene sequence: CDR1 LNHDA, CDR2 SQIVND (reference sequence). The CDR3 protein is CASSTRGGAVTGELFF. The CDR3 DNA reads as TGTGCCAGTAGTACTAGGGGGGGAGCGGTAACCGGGGAGCTGTTTTTT.

The rearrangement joins TRBV5-1 to TRBJ2-7; tentatively, D is TRBD1 (7 bases). With 4 bases removed from V and 4 bases from J, the gap between germline ends came to 21 bases. This CDR3 is 16 amino acids long. The V gene's germline CDR1 is SGHRS and CDR2 YFSETQ. CDR3 protein: CASSPRGTASYYEQYF. Here the CDR3 DNA reads TGCGCCAGCAGCCCACGGGGGACAGCCTCTTATTACGAGCAGTACTTC.

This clone has just one count. DNA of the CDR3: TGTGCCAGCTCACCAGGGGACAGGTTCTATGGCTACACCTTC. Encoded protein: CASSPGDRFYGYTF. The gene calls are TRBV18 and TRBJ1-2; 8 nucleotides match TRBD1. With 2 bases clipped from V and 4 bases from J, the junction kept 3 bases outside the gene matches. This CDR3 is 14 amino acids long. Germline CDR1 is KGHSH and CDR2 is LQKENI.

The chain combines TRBV5-1 with TRBJ1-2, with D uncertain. Germline V gives CDR1 SGHRS, CDR2 YFSETQ. The V and J ends lost 4 bases and 9 bases respectively, with 19 bases between them. The CDR3 runs to 14 residues. DNA of the CDR3: TGCGCCAGCAGCCCGGGTTCGGTGGTGGAGCGCTACACCTTC. Translation gives CASSPGSVVERYTF.

This sequence joins TRBV6-6 and TRBJ2-7; possibly TRBD1 for D (5 bases). The CDR3 has 13 residues. Trimming removed 6 bases from V and 7 bases from J, with 16 bases in between. Germline-derived CDR1 and CDR2 are MNHNY and SVGAGI (reference sequence). CDR3: CASSPQGYGEQYF. CDR3 in DNA: TGTGCCAGCAGCCCTCAGGGCTACGGGGAGCAGTACTTC.

The gene calls are TRBV18 and TRBJ2-7, with a weak D call TRBD1 (6 bases). Trimming stripped 0 bases from V and 8 bases from J, with 20 bases between. Germline lookup yields CDR1 KGHSH and CDR2 LQKENI. CDR3 length equals 16 residues. The CDR3 DNA reads as TGTGCCAGCTCACCACCATCCGACAGGATTCTAAACCAGCAGTACTTC. It specifies CASSPPSDRILNQQYF. The entire variable domain, with the rest obtained from reference TRBV18 and TRBJ2-7, is as follows: NAGVMQNPRHLVRRRGQEARLRCSPMKGHSHVYWYRQLPEEGLKFMVYLQKENIIDESGMPKERFSAEFPKEGPSILRIQQVVRGDSAAYFCASSPPSDRILNQQYFGPGTRLTVT.

The V and J genes are TRBV3-1 (or the pseudogene TRBV3-2) and TRBJ1-6; no definite D call. The germline V and J ends were trimmed by 6 bases and 8 bases, with 14 bases remaining between them. CDR1 and CDR2 from the germline V gene are LGHDT and YNNKEL (reference sequence). The CDR3 is 14 amino acids. As DNA, the CDR3 is TGTGCCAGCAGTCGCGTCGATTTCGATTCACCCCTCCACTTT. Its protein is CASSRVDFDSPLHF.

The genes are TRBV6-5 and TRBJ1-4; no clear D gene. V lost 6 bases, J lost 0 bases, and 11 bases lay in between. This CDR3 spans 15 amino acids. Germline loops: CDR1 MNHEY, CDR2 SVGAGI. CDR3 region: CASSRTRATNEKLFF. CDR3 nucleotides: TGTGCCAGCAGCCGAACCCGGGCAACTAATGAAAAACTGTTTTTT.